Listed here are 9 T cell receptor beta chains from one sample, sequenced in a study of T cell clonotyping in hematopoietic cell transplantation. Sample time point: recipient sample about 28 days before transplant, after cytoreduction. Generated by immunoSEQ multiplex PCR, the TCRdb table keeps only in-frame clones and is missing some. Of roughly 49,000 clones in the sample, 85% to 90% are singletons; the top ten hold under 6.5%. The material sequenced was peripheral blood mononuclear cells, taken before stem cell transplant. These TCRs come from a man aged 55 to 69 with biphenotypic leukemia. Some clones in this sample may be carry-over from other donors' samples.

The V gene is TRBV5-1, the J gene TRBJ1-3; D is unresolved. From germline, CDR1 is SGHRS and CDR2 YFSETQ. The length of the CDR3 is 12 residues. V lost 4 bases and J 10 bases, leaving 12 bases between the germline ends. CDR3 DNA: TGCGCCAGCAGCCCCGACCTAGGGACCATATATTTT. Protein sequence: CASSPDLGTIYF.

The chain carries TRBV2 and TRBJ2-3; the match to TRBD2 covers 8 bases. The CDR3 consists of 17 residues. The germline V gene has CDR1 SNHLY and CDR2 FYNNEI. The V gene end was trimmed by 4 bases and the J gene end by 0 bases; junction bases not matched to a gene: 9. The CDR3, as DNA: TGTGCCAGCAGTGCTATGGCGGGAGGAGGGAGCACAGATACGCAGTATTTT. It yields the protein CASSAMAGGGSTDTQYF.

This sequence joins TRBV2 and TRBJ2-2; TRBD2 is a possible D gene (5 bases). The CDR3 spans 15 residues. CDR1 and CDR2 (germline): SNHLY, FYNNEI. The V gene lost 0 bases and the J gene lost 1 base, with 6 bases spanning the gap. CDR3 protein: CASSEAGENTGELFF. For the CDR3, the DNA is TGTGCCAGCAGTGAAGCGGGAGAGAACACCGGGGAGCTGTTTTTT. Variable domain in full (rest from reference TRBV2 and TRBJ2-2): EPEVTQTPSHQVTQMGQEVILRCVPISNHLYFYWYRQILGQKVEFLVSFYNNEISEKSEIFDDQFSVERPDGSNFTLKIRSTKLEDSAMYFCASSEAGENTGELFFGEGSRLTVL.

V usage is TRBV27 and J usage is TRBJ1-2; D gene ambiguous. Between the trimmed V and J ends, which lost 2 bases and 8 bases, there was a span of 12 bases. CDR1 is MNHEY, CDR2 SMNVEV, per germline (reference sequence). The CDR3 runs to 13 residues. The DNA for the CDR3 is TGTGCCAGCAGTTTAAAGAGGGCTAGCGGCTACACCTTC. Its translation: CASSLKRASGYTF.

The chain recombines TRBV2 with TRBJ2-5; 14 bases agree with TRBD2. This CDR3 spans 19 amino acids. Germline lookup yields CDR1 SNHLY and CDR2 FYNNEI. The V and J ends lost 8 bases and 3 bases, in that order; junction bases with no gene match: 17. In DNA form, the CDR3 reads TGTGCCAGCGAAGGGCCCGGGACTAGCGGGAGCTTAAGGAAAGAGACCCAGTACTTC. This sequence encodes CASEGPGTSGSLRKETQYF.

The genes are TRBV2 and TRBJ2-7; possible D gene TRBD1, 5 bases. This CDR3 comprises 15 residues. Germline V gene sequence: CDR1 SNHLY, CDR2 FYNNEI. V lost 8 bases to trimming and J lost 0 bases, with 17 bases between them. CDR3 in DNA: TGTGCCAGCGAATCCCGCAGGGATACCTCCTACGAGCAGTACTTC. It is translated as CASESRRDTSYEQYF.

This chain joins TRBV11-2 and TRBJ1-4, with 7 nucleotides matching TRBD1. The CDR3 loop spans 15 amino acids. Germline CDR1 SGHAT, CDR2 FQNNGV. Trimming cost V 3 bases and J 4 bases; bases outside gene matches: 5. The chain's CDR3 is CASSFSGDSNEKLFF. For the CDR3, the DNA is TGTGCCAGCAGCTTCTCAGGGGACAGTAATGAAAAACTGTTTTTT.

The V and J genes are TRBV27 and TRBJ2-1, with 10 bases matching TRBD2. Germline V CDR1 and CDR2: MNHEY, SMNVEV (reference sequence). The CDR3 extends over 16 amino acids. The V and J ends lost 5 bases and 0 bases, in that order; junction bases with no gene match: 4. The CDR3 region has the DNA TGTGCCAGCAGTGCGACTAGCGGGTTCTCCTACAATGAGCAGTTCTTC. This sequence encodes CASSATSGFSYNEQFF.

This sequence joins TRBV5-4 and TRBJ2-3; D gene ambiguous. The CDR3 covers 13 residues. V lost 0 bases, J lost 6 bases, and 8 bases lay in between. CDR1 and CDR2 from the germline V gene are SGHNT and YYREEE (reference sequence). The CDR3 spells CASSLGEVDTQYF. DNA for the CDR3: TGTGCCAGCAGCTTGGGTGAGGTCGATACGCAGTATTTT.